This entry lists 32 T cell receptor beta chains sequenced from one sample in a study of CD8+ T cells in alopecia areata. Extracted from the samples, RNA was reverse transcribed into cDNA to serve as the sequencing template. Here immunoSEQ multiplex PCR was the method, and the copy in TCRdb shows in-frame clones only, minus some. Of some 99,000 clones in the sample, about 58% were seen once. The sample's treatment: oral pan-JAK inhibitor, 5-10 mg twice daily. The sample in question was CD8+ T cells sorted from blood, obtained at week 4, from a patient treated with tofacitinib. The receptors come from a human donor with alopecia areata.

For this clone: Additional DNA sequences in this sample encode the identical CDR3. The chain links TRBV29-1 to TRBJ2-7; D perhaps matches TRBD1 (6 bases). The ends were cut back, 0 bases at V and 4 bases at J, with 7 bases in the middle. The CDR3 totals 12 residues. Germline V CDR1 and CDR2: SQVTM, ANQGSEA. This CDR3 reads CSVEDQGYEQYF. CDR3 DNA sequence: TGCAGCGTTGAAGATCAGGGGTACGAGCAGTACTTC.

The chain couples TRBV5-1 to TRBJ1-5; no clear D. Trimming took off 4 bases at V and 7 bases at J, with 12 bases between the two ends. This CDR3 comprises 13 residues. Germline V gene data show CDR1 as SGHRS and CDR2 as YFSETQ. This CDR3 reads CASSPAPGQPQHF. The CDR3 bases are TGCGCCAGCAGCCCGGCGCCGGGGCAGCCCCAGCATTTT.

V usage is TRBV29-1 and J usage is TRBJ2-5; D is unresolved. The CDR3 sequence is 12 residues long. Per germline, CDR1 SQVTM and CDR2 ANQGSEA. V lost 3 bases to trimming and J lost 2 bases, with 7 bases between them. In nucleotides, the CDR3 is TGCAGCGTTGAGGAAGGGCAAGAGACCCAGTACTTC. Protein sequence: CSVEEGQETQYF.

This clone has a handful of counts. V is TRBV7-2 and J is TRBJ1-3; 7 bases are shared with TRBD1. The CDR3 has 15 amino acids. Germline trimming cut 1 base from V and 8 bases from J; bases unmatched to any gene: 8. Germline V gives CDR1 SGHTA, CDR2 FQGNSA. CDR3 sequence: CASSLGQGAWDTIYF. The CDR3 DNA follows: TGTGCCAGCAGCTTAGGACAGGGTGCGTGGGACACCATATATTTT.

This clone turned up a few times. The DNA for the CDR3 is TGTGCCAGCAGTTTTAAGGACCACGTAACCTACGAGCAGTACTTC. Its translation: CASSFKDHVTYEQYF. The chain uses TRBV28 and TRBJ2-7; D not resolved. Germline V CDR1 and CDR2: MDHEN, SYDVKM. The CDR3 is 15 amino acids. The V and J ends lost 3 bases and 2 bases respectively, with 14 bases between them.

This rearrangement joins TRBV5-1 to TRBJ2-3; D gene ambiguous. Trimming took off 4 bases at V and 6 bases at J, with 18 bases between the two ends. The CDR3 has 15 amino acids. Germline lookup yields CDR1 SGHRS and CDR2 YFSETQ. The CDR3 nucleotides read TGCGCCAGCAGCCTAATGGACCCTCTAGTGGATACGCAGTATTTT. Its translation: CASSLMDPLVDTQYF.

CDR3 sequence: CSARTWDGYTF. The CDR3 DNA reads as TGCAGTGCTAGGACCTGGGACGGCTACACCTTC. The chain uses TRBV20-1 and TRBJ1-2, with D possibly being TRBD1 (5 bases). The CDR3 sequence is 11 residues long. Trimming removed 3 bases from V and 8 bases from J, with 10 bases in between. Germline-derived CDR1 and CDR2 are DFQATT and SNEGSKA (reference sequence).

The chain employs TRBV20-1 and TRBJ1-1; 7 bases line up with TRBD1. The CDR3 runs 11 residues. CDR1 and CDR2 from the germline V gene are DFQATT and SNEGSKA (reference sequence). With V trimmed by 6 bases and J by 6 bases, 4 bases remained unmatched. This CDR3 reads CSARRGPEAFF. CDR3 bases: TGCAGTGCCCGGAGGGGGCCTGAAGCTTTCTTT.

V is TRBV9 and J is TRBJ2-1; D may be TRBD1 (5 bases). CDR1 is SGDLS, CDR2 YYNGEE, per germline. The CDR3 is 15 residues long. V shed 0 bases and J shed 1 base, with 8 bases lying between them. The CDR3 DNA is TGTGCCAGCAGCGTAGTAGGGGCGTCCTACAATGAGCAGTTCTTC. This encodes CASSVVGASYNEQFF.

This clone was observed a handful of times. V is TRBV7-6 and J is TRBJ1-1; D might be TRBD1 (6 bases). The CDR3 extends over 11 amino acids. Trimming shortened V by 5 bases and J by 8 bases, and 9 bases separated the two germline ends. Germline V gene data show CDR1 as SGHVS and CDR2 as FNYEAQ. Here the CDR3 reads CASSTGQEAFF. The CDR3, as DNA: TGTGCCAGCAGCACTGGACAGGAAGCTTTCTTT. Using reference TRBV7-6 and TRBJ1-1 for the parts outside the CDR3, the full variable domain is GAGVSQSPRYKVTKRGQDVALRCDPISGHVSLYWYRQALGQGPEFLTYFNYEAQQDKSGLPNDRFSAERPEGSISTLTIQRTEQRDSAMYRCASSTGQEAFFGQGTRLTVV.

This clone has a handful of counts. The V call is TRBV7-2, the J call TRBJ1-6; a weak D match, TRBD1 (5 bases). Germline CDR1 and CDR2: SGHTA and FQGNSA. The CDR3 spans 15 residues. Trimming removed 1 base from V and 10 bases from J, with 14 bases in between. The CDR3 spells CASSLEVGEGSPLHF. The DNA for the CDR3 is TGTGCCAGCAGCTTAGAAGTAGGGGAGGGCTCACCCCTCCACTTT. The variable domain in full, completed from reference TRBV7-2 and TRBJ1-6, reads GAGVSQSPSNKVTEKGKDVELRCDPISGHTALYWYRQSLGQGLEFLIYFQGNSAPDKSGLPSDRFSAERTGGSVSTLTIQRTQQEDSAVYLCASSLEVGEGSPLHFGNGTRLTVT.

The chain is built from TRBV13 and TRBJ1-4, with TRBD1 as a possible D gene (5 bases). CDR3 length: 13 amino acids. V gave up 4 bases and J gave up 7 bases, with 10 bases separating them. Germline lookup yields CDR1 PRHDT and CDR2 FYEKMQ (reference sequence). The CDR3 DNA reads TGTGCCAGCAGCTCGGGGGTAGCTGAAAAACTGTTTTTT. It yields the protein CASSSGVAEKLFF. The entire variable domain, with the rest obtained from reference TRBV13 and TRBJ1-4, is as follows: AAGVIQSPRHLIKEKRETATLKCYPIPRHDTVYWYQQGPGQDPQFLISFYEKMQSDKGSIPDRFSAQQFSDYHSELNMSSLELGDSALYFCASSSGVAEKLFFGSGTQLSVL.

This sequence joins TRBV7-9 and TRBJ2-5; TRBD2 matches at 9 bases. This CDR3 is built from 14 residues. Germline lookup yields CDR1 SEHNR and CDR2 FQNEAQ (reference sequence). Trimming took 4 bases from V and 5 from J; bases not matched to a gene: 5. CDR3 in DNA: TGTGCCAGCAGCTATAGCGGGAGTGGGGAGACCCAGTACTTC. This sequence encodes CASSYSGSGETQYF.

V gene TRBV7-2 combines with J gene TRBJ2-5; D may be TRBD1 or TRBD2 (5 bases each). From germline, CDR1 is SGHTA and CDR2 FQGNSA. The V end was cut by 4 bases, the J end by 5 bases, with 23 bases between. The CDR3 sequence is 17 residues long. The CDR3 coding sequence is TGTGCCAGCAGCTATAGACCGGGACCAATGATTTTTGAGACCCAGTACTTC. This codes for CASSYRPGPMIFETQYF.

The J gene is TRBJ1-5, the V gene TRBV4-3; D unresolved. The germline V gene has CDR1 LGHNA and CDR2 YSLEER. CDR3 length equals 14 residues. The V and J ends lost 0 bases and 11 bases respectively, with 14 bases between them. The CDR3 nucleotides read TGCGCCAGCAGCCAAGACGGAACTTCTGGGACCCAGCATTTT. Amino acid sequence: CASSQDGTSGTQHF.

This clone was detected ten times or more. This rearrangement joins TRBV7-8 to TRBJ2-5, with 9 bases aligning to TRBD2. V shed 3 bases, J shed 1 base, and the junction held 3 bases outside the gene matches. The germline V gene has CDR1 SGHVS and CDR2 FQNEAQ. The CDR3 consists of 15 residues. DNA of the CDR3: TGTGCCAGCAGCTTTGGCGGGGGGGCCCAAGAGACCCAGTACTTC. Its translation: CASSFGGGAQETQYF. Complete variable domain (other parts from reference TRBV7-8 and TRBJ2-5): GAGVSQSPRYKVAKRGQDVALRCDPISGHVSLFWYQQALGQGPEFLTYFQNEAQLDKSGLPSDRFFAERPEGSVSTLKIQRTQQEDSAVYLCASSFGGGAQETQYFGPGTRLLVL.

The genes are TRBV4-1 and TRBJ2-1; no clear D gene. V was pared by 8 bases and J by 2 bases, with 16 bases between. The length of the CDR3 is 15 residues. In germline, CDR1 is MGHRA, CDR2 YSYEKL. The CDR3 spells CASAQTHSPYNEQFF. The CDR3 nucleotides read TGCGCCAGCGCTCAGACCCACTCACCCTACAATGAGCAGTTCTTC.

The chain joins TRBV27 to TRBJ1-1; D not certain. CDR1 and CDR2 from the germline V gene are MNHEY and SMNVEV (reference sequence). The CDR3 extends over 15 amino acids. Trimming took 2 bases from V and 0 from J, leaving 10 bases between them. CDR3 sequence reads: CASSLGQRLNTEAFF. The CDR3 bases are TGTGCCAGCAGTTTAGGTCAGCGACTGAACACTGAAGCTTTCTTT.

The V call is TRBV19, the J call TRBJ1-2, with 10 bases fitting TRBD1. J gave up 2 bases and V 7 bases, and 7 bases lay outside the gene matches. The CDR3 covers 15 residues. The germline CDR1 and CDR2 sequences are LNHDA and SQIVND (reference sequence). CDR3 nucleotides: TGTGCCAGTACCCCTTGGGGACAGGGGAACTATGGCTACACCTTC. Residues: CASTPWGQGNYGYTF.

V usage is TRBV29-1 and J usage is TRBJ1-2; D remains ambiguous. From germline, CDR1 is SQVTM and CDR2 ANQGSEA. There are 15 residues in the CDR3. V was pared by 4 bases and J by 3 bases, with 18 bases between. The CDR3 loop is CSVVSSPEGYYGYTF. In DNA form, the CDR3 reads TGCAGCGTTGTCAGTAGTCCAGAAGGTTACTATGGCTACACCTTC.

The V and J genes are TRBV30 and TRBJ2-7, with 8 positions matching TRBD1. After removal of 3 bases from V and 6 bases from J, the junction contained 7 bases not matched to a gene. Germline-derived CDR1 and CDR2 are GTSNPN and SVGIG (reference sequence). The CDR3 has 13 amino acids. The DNA of the CDR3 is TGTGCCTGGAGCGGACAGGGTTTCTCCGAGCAGTACTTC. Its translation: CAWSGQGFSEQYF.

V gene TRBV5-6 combines with J gene TRBJ1-2; weak D call: TRBD1 (5 bases). Per the germline V gene, CDR1 is SGHDT and CDR2 is YYEEEE. The CDR3 length is 15 residues. V gave up 1 base and J gave up 1 base, with 11 bases separating them. The CDR3, as DNA: TGTGCCAGCAGCTTGAATGGACAAGATAACTATGGCTACACCTTC. This codes for CASSLNGQDNYGYTF.

Concerning this clone itself: In the same sample, other DNA sequences code for this CDR3. The J gene is TRBJ2-7, the V gene TRBV27, with D possibly TRBD1 on 6 matching bases. Germline CDR1 and CDR2: MNHEY and SMNVEV (reference sequence). The CDR3 loop spans 13 amino acids. The V end lost 2 bases, the J end lost 1 base, and 6 bases lay between the germline ends. CDR3 sequence reads: CASSLRGSYEQYF. CDR3 bases: TGTGCCAGCAGTTTAAGGGGGTCCTACGAGCAGTACTTC.

The chain joins TRBV10-3 to TRBJ2-1; the D gene is possibly TRBD2 (5 bases). The germline V gene has CDR1 ENHRY and CDR2 SYGVKD. V was pared by 2 bases and J by 3 bases, with 17 bases between. The CDR3 runs to 17 residues. Written as DNA, the CDR3 is TGTGCCATCAGTGAGCCCCCCGAGGGCTCAGGCTACAATGAGCAGTTCTTC. Protein product: CAISEPPEGSGYNEQFF.

The chain recombines TRBV4-3 with TRBJ1-1; 7 bases match TRBD1. In germline, CDR1 is LGHNA, CDR2 YSLEER. The ends lost 1 base at V and 6 bases at J; junction bases unmatched: 5. The CDR3 consists of 14 residues. The CDR3, as DNA: TGCGCCAGCAGCCAAGGGACAGGTTTCGCTGAAGCTTTCTTT. Encoded protein: CASSQGTGFAEAFF.

The rearrangement uses TRBV2 and TRBJ1-1; maybe TRBD1 (5 bases). Trimming took 7 bases from V and 1 from J, leaving 10 bases between them. Germline CDR1 SNHLY, CDR2 FYNNEI. This CDR3 is built from 13 residues. The DNA of the CDR3 is TGTGCCAGCATCGGGACGGGGAACACTGAAGCTTTCTTT. Residues: CASIGTGNTEAFF.

This clone came up once. This chain joins TRBV6-5 and TRBJ2-3, with a tentative D call TRBD1 (6 bases). Between the trimmed V and J ends, which lost 4 bases and 0 bases, there was a span of 14 bases. Germline V gene data show CDR1 as MNHEY and CDR2 as SVGAGI. The CDR3 sequence is 16 residues long. CDR3 in amino acids: CASSSGVVASTDTQYF. CDR3 nucleotides: TGTGCCAGCAGTTCAGGGGTGGTTGCTAGCACAGATACGCAGTATTTT.

The genes are TRBV5-6 and TRBJ2-2; D is undetermined. Trimming shortened V by 3 bases and J by 5 bases, and 8 bases separated the two germline ends. Germline lookup yields CDR1 SGHDT and CDR2 YYEEEE. The CDR3 contains 13 residues. The CDR3 nucleotides read TGTGCCAGCAGCTCAGACTGGACCGGGGAGCTGTTTTTT. This gives the protein CASSSDWTGELFF.

The chain couples TRBV30 to TRBJ1-4; 10 bases align to TRBD1. Germline values: CDR1 GTSNPN, CDR2 SVGIG (reference sequence). V was clipped by 2 bases and J by 7 bases; unmatched bases: 7. This CDR3 comprises 15 residues. In nucleotides, the CDR3 is TGTGCCTGGAGTATACCGGGACAGGGGAGTGAAAAACTGTTTTTT. Protein: CAWSIPGQGSEKLFF.

V and J are TRBV28 and TRBJ2-7, with 7 positions matching TRBD2. The length of the CDR3 is 13 residues. V shed 10 bases, J shed 4 bases, and the junction held 10 bases outside the gene matches. Germline V lookup: CDR1 MDHEN, CDR2 SYDVKM. The DNA of the CDR3 is TGTGCCATCAGCGGGACCCTTTATTACGAGCAGTACTTC. Translation: CAISGTLYYEQYF.

V and J are TRBV2 and TRBJ2-1; 7 positions agree with TRBD2. This CDR3 region has 15 residues. CDR1 is SNHLY, CDR2 FYNNEI, per germline. Germline trimming cut 3 bases from V and 9 bases from J; bases unmatched to any gene: 11. The CDR3 sequence is CASSDRAGVDGEQFF. The DNA of the CDR3 is TGTGCCAGCAGTGATAGGGCGGGAGTTGACGGTGAGCAGTTCTTC.

The genes are TRBV2 and TRBJ1-5; 8 positions match TRBD1. This CDR3 region has 13 residues. Germline V CDR1 and CDR2: SNHLY, FYNNEI. The trim removed 6 bases at V and 6 bases at J, leaving 4 bases unmatched. CDR3 nucleotide sequence: TGTGCCAGCAGCGACAGGGGATCTCAGCCCCAGCATTTT. Amino acid sequence: CASSDRGSQPQHF.